This T cell receptor beta chain was profiled in a study of T cell changes during pregnancy in multiple sclerosis. Clones were sequenced by immunoSEQ multiplex PCR, and TCRdb holds only the in-frame ones, with some missing. The repertoire includes 40,000 to 60,000 clones, approximately 92% of them detected once, and about 0.99% sits in the top ten. Unmatched junction bases numbered 6, after V lost 6 bases and J lost 5 bases. Looked up from germline, CDR1 is LNHDA and CDR2 is SQIVND (reference sequence). This CDR3 region has 13 residues. The TCR comes from a female donor with multiple sclerosis, enrolled in a pregnancy study. The material was peripheral blood, obtained after pregnancy. This chain links TRBV19 with TRBJ1-1; 7 nucleotides match TRBD1. The DNA of the CDR3 is TGTGCCAGTAGAACAACAGGGGTGACTGAAGCTTTCTTT. Protein: CASRTTGVTEAFF.